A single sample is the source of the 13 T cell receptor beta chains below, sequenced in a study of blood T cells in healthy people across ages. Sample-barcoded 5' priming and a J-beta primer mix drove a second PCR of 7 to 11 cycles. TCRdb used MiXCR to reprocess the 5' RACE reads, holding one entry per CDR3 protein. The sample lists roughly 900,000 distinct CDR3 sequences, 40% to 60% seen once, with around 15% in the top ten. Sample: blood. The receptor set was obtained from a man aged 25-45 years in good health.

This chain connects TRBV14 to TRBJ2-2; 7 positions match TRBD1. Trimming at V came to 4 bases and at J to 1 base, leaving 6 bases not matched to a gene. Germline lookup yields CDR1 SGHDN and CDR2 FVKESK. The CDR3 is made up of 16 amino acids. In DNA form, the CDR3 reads TGTGCCAGCAGCCCCTGGACAGGAAAGAACACCGGGGAGCTGTTTTTT. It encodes CASSPWTGKNTGELFF.

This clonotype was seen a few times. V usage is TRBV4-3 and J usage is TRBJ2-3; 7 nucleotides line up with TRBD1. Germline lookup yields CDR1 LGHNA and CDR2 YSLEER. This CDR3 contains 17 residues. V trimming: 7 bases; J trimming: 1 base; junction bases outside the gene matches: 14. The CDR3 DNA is TGCGCCAGCATACGAGAACCACAGGGGTATGGCACAGATACGCAGTATTTT. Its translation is CASIREPQGYGTDTQYF.

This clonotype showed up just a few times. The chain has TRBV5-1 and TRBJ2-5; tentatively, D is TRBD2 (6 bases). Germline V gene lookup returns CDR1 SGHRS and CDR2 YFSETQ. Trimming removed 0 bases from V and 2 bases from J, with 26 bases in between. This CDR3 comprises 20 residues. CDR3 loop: CASSLASHSGASEYQETQYF. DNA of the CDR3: TGCGCCAGCAGCTTGGCTTCCCATAGTGGGGCTAGCGAGTATCAAGAGACCCAGTACTTC. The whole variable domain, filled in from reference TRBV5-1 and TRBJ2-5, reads KAGVTQTPRYLIKTRGQQVTLSCSPISGHRSVSWYQQTPGQGLQFLFEYFSETQRNKGNFPGRFSGRQFSNSRSEMNVSTLELGDSALYLCASSLASHSGASEYQETQYFGPGTRLLVL.

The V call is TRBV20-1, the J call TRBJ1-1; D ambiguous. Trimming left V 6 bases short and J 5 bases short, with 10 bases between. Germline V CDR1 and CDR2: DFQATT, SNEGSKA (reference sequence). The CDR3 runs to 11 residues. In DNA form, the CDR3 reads TGCAGTGCCACCCTAGGGACTGAAGCTTTCTTT. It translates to CSATLGTEAFF.

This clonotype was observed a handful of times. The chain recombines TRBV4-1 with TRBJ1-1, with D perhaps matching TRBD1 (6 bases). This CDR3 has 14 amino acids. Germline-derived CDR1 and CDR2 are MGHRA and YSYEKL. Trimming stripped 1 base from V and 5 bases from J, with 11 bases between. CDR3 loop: CASSQVQGWTEAFF. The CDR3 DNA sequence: TGCGCCAGCAGCCAAGTACAGGGATGGACTGAAGCTTTCTTT.

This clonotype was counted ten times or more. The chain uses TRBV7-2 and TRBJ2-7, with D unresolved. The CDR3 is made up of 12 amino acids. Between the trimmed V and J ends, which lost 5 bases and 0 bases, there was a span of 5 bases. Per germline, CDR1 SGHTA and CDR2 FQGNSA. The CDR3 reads CASSRSSYEQYF. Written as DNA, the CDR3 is TGTGCCAGCAGCCGAAGCTCCTACGAGCAGTACTTC.

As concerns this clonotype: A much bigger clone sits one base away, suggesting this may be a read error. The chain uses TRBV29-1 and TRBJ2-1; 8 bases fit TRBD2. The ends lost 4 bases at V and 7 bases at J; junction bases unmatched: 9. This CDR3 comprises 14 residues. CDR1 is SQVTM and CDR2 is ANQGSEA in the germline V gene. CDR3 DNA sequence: TGCAGCGTTGGACCAGCGGGGGATAGGAATGAGCAGTTCTTC. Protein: CSVGPAGDRNEQFF.

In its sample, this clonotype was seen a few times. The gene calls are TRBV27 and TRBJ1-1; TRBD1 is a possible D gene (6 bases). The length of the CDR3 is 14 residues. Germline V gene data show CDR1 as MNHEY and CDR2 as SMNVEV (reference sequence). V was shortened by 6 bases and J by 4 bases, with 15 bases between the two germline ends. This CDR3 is CASRMTGMGTEAFF. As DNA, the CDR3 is TGTGCCAGCAGAATGACAGGTATGGGCACTGAAGCTTTCTTT.

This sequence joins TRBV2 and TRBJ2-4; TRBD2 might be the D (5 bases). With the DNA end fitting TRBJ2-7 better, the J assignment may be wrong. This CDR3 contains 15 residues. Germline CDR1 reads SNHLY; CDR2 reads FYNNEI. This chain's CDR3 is CASIPTTISSGEQYF. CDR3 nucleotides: TGTGCCAGCATCCCGACGACTATCTCCTCAGGCGAGCAGTACTTC.

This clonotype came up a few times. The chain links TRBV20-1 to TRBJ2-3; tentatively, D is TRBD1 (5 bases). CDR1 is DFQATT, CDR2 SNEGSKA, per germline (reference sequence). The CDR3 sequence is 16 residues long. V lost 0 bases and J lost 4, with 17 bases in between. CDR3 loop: CSARDVAGYGADTQYF. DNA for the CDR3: TGCAGTGCTAGAGATGTGGCAGGGTACGGAGCAGATACGCAGTATTTT.

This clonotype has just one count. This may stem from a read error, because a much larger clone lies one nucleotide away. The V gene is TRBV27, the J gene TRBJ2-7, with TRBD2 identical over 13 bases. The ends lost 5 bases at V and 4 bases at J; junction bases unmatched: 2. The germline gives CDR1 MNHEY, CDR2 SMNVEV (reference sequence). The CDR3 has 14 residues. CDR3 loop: CASSRTSGRYEQYF. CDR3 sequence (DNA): TGTGCCAGCAGTCGGACTAGCGGGAGATACGAGCAGTACTTC.

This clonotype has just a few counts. The DNA for the CDR3 is TGTGCCAGCAGTTCGGAGGGCGAGACCCAGTACTTC. It yields the protein CASSSEGETQYF. The rearrangement uses TRBV12-3 or TRBV12-4 and TRBJ2-7; maybe TRBD2 (6 bases). Judging by the DNA end, TRBJ2-5 fits better; the J call may be wrong. This CDR3 is built from 12 residues.

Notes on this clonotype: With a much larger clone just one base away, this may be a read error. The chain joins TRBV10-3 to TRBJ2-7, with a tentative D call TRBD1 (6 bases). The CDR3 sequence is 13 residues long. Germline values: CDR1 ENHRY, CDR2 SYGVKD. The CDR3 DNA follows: TGTGCCGTCAGAACGGCACAGGGTTACGAGCAGTACTTC. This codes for CAVRTAQGYEQYF.